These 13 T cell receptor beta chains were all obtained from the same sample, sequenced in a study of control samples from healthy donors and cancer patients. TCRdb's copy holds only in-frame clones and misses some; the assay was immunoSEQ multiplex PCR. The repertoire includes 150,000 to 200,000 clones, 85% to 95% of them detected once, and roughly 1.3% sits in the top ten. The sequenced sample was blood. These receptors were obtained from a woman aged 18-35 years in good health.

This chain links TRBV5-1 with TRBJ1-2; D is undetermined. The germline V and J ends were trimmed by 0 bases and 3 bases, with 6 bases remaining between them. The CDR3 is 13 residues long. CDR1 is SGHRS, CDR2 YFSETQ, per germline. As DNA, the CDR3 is TGCGCCAGCAGCTTGGATTGGGACTATGGCTACACCTTC. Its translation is CASSLDWDYGYTF.

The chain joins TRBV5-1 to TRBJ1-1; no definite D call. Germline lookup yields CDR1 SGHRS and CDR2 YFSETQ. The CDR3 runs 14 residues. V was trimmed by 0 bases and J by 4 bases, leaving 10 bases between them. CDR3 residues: CASSLGVGGTEAFF. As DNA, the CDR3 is TGCGCCAGCAGCTTGGGTGTAGGTGGCACTGAAGCTTTCTTT.

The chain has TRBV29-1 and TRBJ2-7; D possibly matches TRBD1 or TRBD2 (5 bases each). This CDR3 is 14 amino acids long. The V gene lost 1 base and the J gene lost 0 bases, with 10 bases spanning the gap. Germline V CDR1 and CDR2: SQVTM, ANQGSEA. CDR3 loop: CSVEGGKGSYEQYF. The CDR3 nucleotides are TGCAGCGTTGAAGGGGGGAAAGGCTCCTACGAGCAGTACTTC.

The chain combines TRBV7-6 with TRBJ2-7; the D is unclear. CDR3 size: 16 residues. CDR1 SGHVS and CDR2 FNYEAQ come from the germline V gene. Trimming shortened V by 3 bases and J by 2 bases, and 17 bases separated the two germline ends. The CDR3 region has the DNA TGTGCCAGCAGCTTCTACCCTGCAGGCAAAACCTACGAGCAGTACTTC. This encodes CASSFYPAGKTYEQYF.

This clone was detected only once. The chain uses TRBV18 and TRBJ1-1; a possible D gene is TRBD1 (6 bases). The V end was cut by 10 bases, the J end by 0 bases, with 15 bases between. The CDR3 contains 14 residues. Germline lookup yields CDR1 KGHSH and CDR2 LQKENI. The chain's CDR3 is CATRGGALNTEAFF. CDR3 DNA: TGTGCCACTAGGGGGGGCGCATTGAACACTGAAGCTTTCTTT.

CDR3 DNA sequence: TGTGCCAGCAGTTCGACCCCCCTCAACTATGGCTACACCTTC. Residues: CASSSTPLNYGYTF. The chain recombines TRBV27 with TRBJ1-2; no firm D call. Germline-derived CDR1 and CDR2 are MNHEY and SMNVEV (reference sequence). The CDR3 has 14 residues. V was pared by 4 bases and J by 2 bases, with 11 bases between.

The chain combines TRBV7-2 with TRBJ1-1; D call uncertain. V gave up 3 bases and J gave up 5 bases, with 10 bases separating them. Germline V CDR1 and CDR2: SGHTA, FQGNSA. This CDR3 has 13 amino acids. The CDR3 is CASSLYPGTEAFF. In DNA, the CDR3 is TGTGCCAGCAGCTTGTACCCTGGGACTGAAGCTTTCTTT. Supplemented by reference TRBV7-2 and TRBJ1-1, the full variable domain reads GAGVSQSPSNKVTEKGKDVELRCDPISGHTALYWYRQSLGQGLEFLIYFQGNSAPDKSGLPSDRFSAERTGGSVSTLTIQRTQQEDSAVYLCASSLYPGTEAFFGQGTRLTVV.

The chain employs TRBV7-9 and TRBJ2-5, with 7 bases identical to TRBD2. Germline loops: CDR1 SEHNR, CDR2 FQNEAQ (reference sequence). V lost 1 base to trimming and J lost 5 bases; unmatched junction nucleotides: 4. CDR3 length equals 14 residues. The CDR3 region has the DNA TGTGCCAGCAGCTTAGTTGCGGGAGTTGAGACCCAGTACTTC. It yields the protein CASSLVAGVETQYF.

The CDR3 DNA reads TGTGCCAGCAGCCACAAGAACTATGGCTACACCTTC. Encoded protein: CASSHKNYGYTF. V usage is TRBV7-9 and J usage is TRBJ1-2; the D is unclear. The germline V gene encodes CDR1 SEHNR and CDR2 FQNEAQ (reference sequence). Deletions cut 5 bases from V and 2 bases from J, with 6 bases between. The CDR3 is 12 residues long. The variable domain in full, completed from reference TRBV7-9 and TRBJ1-2, reads DTGVSQNPRHKITKRGQNVTFRCDPISEHNRLYWYRQTLGQGPEFLTYFQNEAQLEKSRLLSDRFSAERPKGSFSTLEIQRTEQGDSAMYLCASSHKNYGYTFGSGTRLTVV.

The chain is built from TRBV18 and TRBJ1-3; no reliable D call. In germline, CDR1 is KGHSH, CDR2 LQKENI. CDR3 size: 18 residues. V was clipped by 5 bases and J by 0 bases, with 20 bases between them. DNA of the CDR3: TGTGCCAGCTCATTCAATCCGGTCACAACGAGCTCTGGAAACACCATATATTTT. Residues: CASSFNPVTTSSGNTIYF.

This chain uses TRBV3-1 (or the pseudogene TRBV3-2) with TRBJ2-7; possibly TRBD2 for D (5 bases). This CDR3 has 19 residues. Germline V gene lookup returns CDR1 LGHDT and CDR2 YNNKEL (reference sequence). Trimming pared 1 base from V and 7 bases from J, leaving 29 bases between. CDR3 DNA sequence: TGTGCCAGCAGCCAAGGGAGGCTTAACCAGGCAAGACGGGCCGGGGAGCAGTACTTC. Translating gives CASSQGRLNQARRAGEQYF.

The CDR3 is CASSGNEPPREQFF. The CDR3 nucleotides are TGTGCCAGTAGTGGCAACGAGCCTCCTAGGGAGCAGTTCTTC. The V gene is TRBV19, the J gene TRBJ2-1; no firm D call. The CDR3 contains 14 residues. Germline lookup yields CDR1 LNHDA and CDR2 SQIVND (reference sequence). The V end lost 5 bases, the J end lost 10 bases, and 18 bases lay between the germline ends.

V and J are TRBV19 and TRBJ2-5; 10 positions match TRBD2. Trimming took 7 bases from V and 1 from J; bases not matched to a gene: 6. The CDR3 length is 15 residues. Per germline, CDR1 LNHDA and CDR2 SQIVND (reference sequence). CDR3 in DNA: TGTGCCAGTACGAGAACTAGCGGGACCCAAGAGACCCAGTACTTC. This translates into CASTRTSGTQETQYF.